One sample yielded the 14 T cell receptor beta chains listed below, sequenced in a study of cytomegalovirus exposure and HLA in healthy donors. PCR amplification relied on 60 Vbeta primers (plus 13 Jbeta primers). Clones were sequenced by immunoSEQ multiplex PCR, and TCRdb holds only the in-frame ones, with some missing. The data show 150,000 to 200,000 clones, about 75% seen once. Material: PBMCs. These receptors were taken from a male donor in good health and CMV-seropositive.

Only a few counts were recorded for this clone. Germline and junction disagree at one end, which may indicate a read error. This sequence joins TRBV19 and TRBJ2-4; 7 nucleotides agree with TRBD1. Germline loops: CDR1 LNHDA, CDR2 SQIVND (reference sequence). The CDR3 spans 11 residues. Written as DNA, the CDR3 is TGTGCCAGTAGTATCGGGACAGCTTGGGACTTC. Protein sequence: CASSIGTAWDF.

The rearrangement joins TRBV19 to TRBJ2-4, with a possible D match to TRBD2 (5 bases). From germline, CDR1 is LNHDA and CDR2 SQIVND (reference sequence). V was shortened by 3 bases and J by 3 bases, with 15 bases between the two germline ends. The CDR3 is 16 residues long. CDR3 loop: CASSMSRTGGKNIQYF. CDR3 sequence (DNA): TGTGCCAGTAGTATGAGCCGAACCGGAGGCAAAAACATTCAGTACTTC. The whole variable domain, filled in from reference TRBV19 and TRBJ2-4, reads DGGITQSPKYLFRKEGQNVTLSCEQNLNHDAMYWYRQDPGQGLRLIYYSQIVNDFQKGDIAEGYSVSREKKESFPLTVTSAQKNPTAFYLCASSMSRTGGKNIQYFGAGTRLSVL.

As for this clone: The junction departs from the called germline gene at one end, perhaps through a read error. Written as DNA, the CDR3 is TGTGCCAGCAGTCCCGAGCCTAATTCACCCCTCTACTTT. Its protein product is CASSPEPNSPLYF. V and J are TRBV6-4 and TRBJ1-6; no firm D call. Germline CDR1 reads MRHNA; CDR2 reads SNTAGT. The length of the CDR3 is 13 residues.

This clone was detected a few times. The identical CDR3 is also encoded by other nucleotide sequences in the sample. The V and J genes are TRBV6-5 and TRBJ1-6, with 7 bases matching TRBD1. Germline CDR1 is MNHEY and CDR2 is SVGAGI. After removal of 0 bases from V and 7 bases from J, the junction contained 3 bases not matched to a gene. This CDR3 is built from 15 residues. The CDR3 bases are TGTGCCAGCAGTTACTCCAACAGGGGAAATTCACCCCTCCACTTT. The encoded protein is CASSYSNRGNSPLHF.

This clone was found once. The junction departs from germline at one end; a sequencing error may be responsible. The J gene is TRBJ1-1, the V gene TRBV7-9, with a weak D call TRBD1 (5 bases). This CDR3 has 15 amino acids. From germline, CDR1 is SEHNR and CDR2 FQNEAQ (reference sequence). CDR3 loop: CSSSLSARVAAEAFF. The CDR3 nucleotides read TGTTCCAGCAGCTTGAGTGCCAGGGTAGCCGCTGAAGCTTTCTTT.

This clone was counted a few times. The genes are TRBV7-6 and TRBJ2-7, with D perhaps matching TRBD2 (5 bases). V gave up 5 bases and J gave up 4 bases, with 15 bases separating them. The CDR3 sequence is 14 residues long. The V gene's germline CDR1 is SGHVS and CDR2 FNYEAQ. CDR3 bases: TGTGCCAGCAGCCCCACCTTGGGAGAATACGAGCAGTACTTC. It translates to CASSPTLGEYEQYF. Complete variable domain (other parts from reference TRBV7-6 and TRBJ2-7): GAGVSQSPRYKVTKRGQDVALRCDPISGHVSLYWYRQALGQGPEFLTYFNYEAQQDKSGLPNDRFSAERPEGSISTLTIQRTEQRDSAMYRCASSPTLGEYEQYFGPGTRLTVT.

The chain combines TRBV6-5 with TRBJ2-1, with D maybe TRBD2 (5 bases). From germline, CDR1 is MNHEY and CDR2 SVGAGI. The CDR3 length is 14 residues. V lost 6 bases and J lost 6, with 15 bases in between. CDR3 region: CASSPGNGGNEQFF. The DNA for the CDR3 is TGTGCCAGCAGCCCGGGAAACGGCGGCAATGAGCAGTTCTTC.

The chain is built from TRBV5-6 and TRBJ1-2; D is perhaps TRBD1 (5 bases). CDR1 is SGHDT and CDR2 is YYEEEE in the germline V gene. CDR3 size: 12 residues. Trimming removed 7 bases from V and 2 bases from J, with 9 bases in between. CDR3 nucleotides: TGTGCCAGCGCTGCAGGGAACTATGGCTACACCTTC. Protein: CASAAGNYGYTF.

The chain has TRBV14 and TRBJ2-7; 12 positions match TRBD2. V gave up 2 bases and J gave up 0 bases; unmatched junction bases: 2. The CDR3 has 16 amino acids. Germline CDR1 SGHDN, CDR2 FVKESK. CDR3 loop: CASSQLAGGSSYEQYF. CDR3 nucleotides: TGTGCCAGCAGCCAACTAGCGGGGGGGAGCTCCTACGAGCAGTACTTC.

This rearrangement joins TRBV7-8 to TRBJ2-7, with 7 bases that match TRBD1. CDR3 length: 15 amino acids. V shed 1 base and J 2 bases; nucleotides not matched to a gene: 5. Germline V lookup: CDR1 SGHVS, CDR2 FQNEAQ. CDR3 amino acids: CASSLGGQGAYEQYF. The CDR3 coding sequence is TGTGCCAGCAGCTTAGGGGGGCAGGGGGCCTACGAGCAGTACTTC.

The chain uses TRBV5-1 and TRBJ2-1; TRBD2 matches 8 bases. The CDR3 covers 15 residues. V lost 4 bases, J lost 3 bases, and 6 bases stayed unmatched. Germline V gene lookup returns CDR1 SGHRS and CDR2 YFSETQ. CDR3 DNA sequence: TGCGCCAGCAGCCGAAGCGGGGGAGACTACAATGAGCAGTTCTTC. It specifies CASSRSGGDYNEQFF. The full variable domain, with the rest looked up from reference TRBV5-1 and TRBJ2-1, is KAGVTQTPRYLIKTRGQQVTLSCSPISGHRSVSWYQQTPGQGLQFLFEYFSETQRNKGNFPGRFSGRQFSNSRSEMNVSTLELGDSALYLCASSRSGGDYNEQFFGPGTRLTVL.

The V and J genes are TRBV11-2 and TRBJ1-2; TRBD1 is a possible D gene (5 bases). The V gene's germline CDR1 is SGHAT and CDR2 FQNNGV. Trimming took 4 bases from V and 14 from J, leaving 17 bases between them. This CDR3 region has 12 residues. For the CDR3, the DNA is TGTGCCAGCAGCTCGGGGACTCCTGGTGGAACCTTC. This translates into CASSSGTPGGTF. The variable domain in full, with the rest retrieved from reference TRBV11-2 and TRBJ1-2, is EAGVAQSPRYKIIEKRQSVAFWCNPISGHATLYWYQQILGQGPKLLIQFQNNGVVDDSQLPKDRFSAERLKGVDSTLKIQPAKLEDSAVYLCASSSGTPGGTFGSGTRLTVV.

This clone showed up just a few times. Other DNA sequences in this specimen translate into the identical CDR3. V and J are TRBV6-5 and TRBJ1-1, with TRBD1 identical over 11 bases. Losses at the gene ends were 5 bases for V and 8 bases for J; bases not matched to a gene: 4. CDR3 length: 13 amino acids. Germline loops: CDR1 MNHEY, CDR2 SVGAGI. DNA of the CDR3: TGTGCCAGCAGTCCGGGACAGGGGGAGGAAGCTTTCTTT. Translating gives CASSPGQGEEAFF.

V and J are TRBV7-6 and TRBJ2-3; 7 bases fit TRBD1. V trimming: 4 bases; J trimming: 2 bases; junction bases outside the gene matches: 3. The CDR3 length is 14 residues. The germline gives CDR1 SGHVS, CDR2 FNYEAQ. The chain's CDR3 is CASSSGTDTDTQYF. CDR3 nucleotides: TGTGCCAGCAGCTCAGGGACAGACACAGATACGCAGTATTTT. Combining the CDR3 with reference TRBV7-6 and TRBJ2-3 gives the whole variable domain GAGVSQSPRYKVTKRGQDVALRCDPISGHVSLYWYRQALGQGPEFLTYFNYEAQQDKSGLPNDRFSAERPEGSISTLTIQRTEQRDSAMYRCASSSGTDTDTQYFGPGTRLTVL.